Listed below are T cell receptor beta chains from one sample, sequenced in a study of shared clonotypes between healthy human individuals. This table comes from immunoSEQ multiplex PCR, and its TCRdb copy is limited to in-frame clones, with some not included. The profile shows roughly 2.4 million clones, approximately 96% of them singletons. The sequencing sample was made of naive CD4+ T cells sorted from blood. The source is a man younger than 35 in good health. The CDR3 runs from the conserved cysteine through the conserved F or W. The D gene is left open where the match is weak. The size entry is marked missing in some rows and otherwise reads once, few, many or a size class.

size | J | D | V | CDR3 | DNA
. | TRBJ2-2 | . | TRBV7-2 | CASRQNTGELFF | TGTGCCAGCAGGCAAAACACCGGGGAGCTGTTTTTT
. | TRBJ2-7 | TRBD1 | TRBV9 | CASSAPGTGVEQYF | TGTGCCAGCAGCGCCCCCGGGACAGGGGTCGAGCAGTACTTC
. | TRBJ2-3 | TRBD2 | TRBV7-6 | CASSPTFGRDTQYF | TGTGCCAGCAGCCCGACATTCGGGAGGGATACGCAGTATTTT
. | TRBJ2-3 | . | TRBV27 | CASSLLAYPDTQYF | TGTGCCAGCAGTTTACTAGCCTATCCAGATACGCAGTATTTT
. | TRBJ1-5 | . | TRBV19 | CASTKGLGMGANQPQHF | TGTGCCAGTACCAAAGGTCTGGGGATGGGGGCCAATCAGCCCCAGCATTTT
. | TRBJ2-1 | TRBD2 | TRBV18 | CASSLEQRGVHNEQFF | TGTGCCAGCTCACTGGAACAGCGGGGGGTCCACAATGAGCAGTTCTTC
. | TRBJ1-2 | . | TRBV19 | CASSIDRSNYGYTF | TGTGCCAGTAGTATAGACAGGTCTAACTATGGCTACACCTTC
. | TRBJ2-7 | . | TRBV6-1 | CASREGGSYEQYF | TGTGCCAGCAGAGAGGGGGGCTCCTACGAGCAGTACTTC
. | TRBJ1-1 | TRBD1 | TRBV27 | CASSLRYQGASMPNTEAFF | TGTGCCAGCAGTTTAAGGTATCAGGGGGCAAGCATGCCGAACACTGAAGCTTTCTTT
. | TRBJ2-4 | TRBD2 | TRBV5-1 | CASSLVPTGGGENIQYF | TGCGCCAGCAGCTTGGTCCCGACGGGAGGAGGGGAAAACATTCAGTACTTC
. | TRBJ2-2 | TRBD2 | TRBV10-3 | CAISGLAGGPNTGELFF | TGTGCCATCAGTGGGCTAGCGGGAGGGCCGAACACCGGGGAGCTGTTTTTT
. | TRBJ2-2 | . | TRBV19 | CASSKDTKGSTGELFF | TGTGCCAGTAGTAAGGACACCAAAGGTAGCACCGGGGAGCTGTTTTTT
. | TRBJ1-1 | TRBD1 | TRBV6-5 | CATLRQGNTEAFF | TGTGCCACCCTTAGACAGGGGAACACTGAAGCTTTCTTT
. | TRBJ2-3 | . | TRBV6-1 | CASSDSGVGADTQYF | TGTGCCAGCAGTGATTCGGGAGTGGGCGCAGATACGCAGTATTTT
. | TRBJ1-1 | TRBD1 | TRBV11-2 | CASSPSQGLNTEAFF | TGTGCCAGCAGCCCGTCACAGGGGTTGAACACTGAAGCTTTCTTT
. | TRBJ1-2 | . | TRBV29-1 | CSVGGIGGGYTF | TGCAGCGTTGGAGGGATCGGGGGAGGCTACACCTTC
. | TRBJ1-2 | . | TRBV2 | CASRGSGTDYGYTF | TGTGCCAGCAGGGGGTCCGGGACTGACTATGGCTACACCTTC
. | TRBJ2-7 | . | TRBV30 | CAWSGPTYEQYF | TGTGCCTGGAGTGGGCCCACCTACGAGCAGTACTTC
. | TRBJ1-3 | . | TRBV5-6 | CASSSLGDPIGNTIYF | TGTGCCAGCAGCTCTCTAGGGGACCCCATTGGAAACACCATATATTTT
once | TRBJ2-7 | . | TRBV27 | CASRAASPPSYEQYF | TGTGCCAGCAGAGCGGCTAGTCCACCTTCCTACGAGCAGTACTTC
once | TRBJ2-5 | . | TRBV6-1 | CASSAGSRGETQYF | TGTGCCAGCAGTGCGGGATCTAGGGGAGAGACCCAGTACTTC
. | TRBJ2-1 | TRBD2 | TRBV19 | CASSIAGVSADEQFF | TGTGCCAGTAGTATCGCGGGAGTATCCGCCGATGAGCAGTTCTTC
. | TRBJ2-7 | TRBD1 | TRBV11-2 | CASSLDLGGTGIHEQYF | TGTGCCAGCAGCTTAGATCTTGGAGGGACAGGGATCCACGAGCAGTACTTC
. | TRBJ2-7 | . | TRBV2 | CATLLGRGTYEQYF | TGTGCCACCCTACTCGGGCGGGGAACCTACGAGCAGTACTTC
. | TRBJ2-5 | TRBD1 | TRBV18 | CASFSPGQGQETQYF | TGTGCCAGCTTCTCACCGGGACAGGGTCAAGAGACCCAGTACTTC
. | TRBJ2-1 | TRBD2 | TRBV18 | CASSEGLAGGNEQFF | TGTGCCAGCTCAGAAGGCCTAGCGGGAGGCAATGAGCAGTTCTTC
. | TRBJ2-7 | . | TRBV11-2 | CASSLRVYNYEQYF | TGTGCCAGCAGCCTCAGGGTCTACAATTACGAGCAGTACTTC
. | TRBJ1-2 | TRBD1 | TRBV28 | CASTGTGGIYGYTF | TGTGCCAGCACCGGGACAGGAGGGATCTATGGCTACACCTTC
once | TRBJ1-2 | . | TRBV9 | CASSVQGYGYTF | TGTGCCAGCAGCGTCCAGGGCTATGGCTACACCTTC
. | TRBJ1-1 | . | TRBV5-1 | CASRSPGTKNTEAFF | TGCGCCAGCAGATCTCCCGGGACAAAGAACACTGAAGCTTTCTTT
. | TRBJ1-2 | . | TRBV5-4 | CASSLEGGTNYGYTF | TGTGCCAGCAGCTTGGAAGGCGGAACTAACTATGGCTACACCTTC
. | TRBJ1-1 | . | TRBV2 | CASSVNDNQAFF | TGTGCCAGCAGTGTTAATGACAATCAAGCTTTCTTT
once | TRBJ1-1 | . | TRBV30 | CAWSSQVNTEAFF | TGTGCCTGGAGCTCCCAAGTGAACACTGAAGCTTTCTTT
. | TRBJ2-1 | TRBD1 | TRBV9 | CASSGGQVYNEQFF | TGTGCCAGCAGCGGGGGACAGGTTTACAATGAGCAGTTCTTC
once | TRBJ2-2 | . | TRBV5-1 | CASSLGGPPKGMGELFF | TGCGCCAGCAGCTTGGGAGGCCCCCCGAAGGGAATGGGGGAGCTGTTTTTT
. | TRBJ2-2 | . | TRBV11-2 | CASSSTRTGELFF | TGTGCCAGCAGCTCGACTAGAACCGGGGAGCTGTTTTTT
. | TRBJ1-2 | . | TRBV5-1 | CASSLAGEYGYTF | TGCGCCAGCAGCTTGGCCGGGGAGTATGGCTACACCTTC
. | TRBJ1-3 | . | TRBV6-1 | CASSEEMASGNTIYF | TGTGCCAGCAGTGAAGAAATGGCGTCTGGAAACACCATATATTTT
once | TRBJ2-2 | TRBD1 | TRBV5-6 | CASSWTGNTGELFF | TGTGCCAGCAGCTGGACAGGGAACACCGGGGAGCTGTTTTTT
. | TRBJ2-7 | TRBD2 | TRBV6-5 | CASSRRGGPYEQYF | TGTGCCAGCAGTCGACGGGGGGGCCCCTACGAGCAGTACTTC
. | TRBJ2-5 | TRBD2 | TRBV28 | CASSLPSSGGEETQYF | TGTGCCAGCAGTTTGCCTTCTAGCGGGGGGGAAGAGACCCAGTACTTC
once | TRBJ2-2 | TRBD2 | TRBV18 | CASSPQAGGNTGELFF | TGTGCCAGCTCACCACAAGCGGGAGGCAACACCGGGGAGCTGTTTTTT
few | TRBJ2-7 | . | TRBV2 | CASSEGGPWGSRYEQYF | TGTGCCAGCAGTGAAGGGGGCCCGTGGGGTTCTCGATACGAGCAGTACTTC
. | TRBJ2-2 | . | TRBV5-8 | CASSSRTATGELFF | TGTGCCAGCAGCTCCAGGACAGCCACCGGGGAGCTGTTTTTT
. | TRBJ2-3 | TRBD1 | TRBV10-3 | CAISFQGVADTQYF | TGTGCCATCAGTTTCCAGGGGGTAGCAGATACGCAGTATTTT
. | TRBJ2-1 | TRBD2 | TRBV6-5 | CASSLGSGSKEQFF | TGTGCCAGCAGCTTGGGGAGCGGGAGTAAGGAGCAGTTCTTC
. | TRBJ1-3 | . | TRBV6-5 | CASSYSWQGSGNTIYF | TGTGCCAGCAGTTACTCGTGGCAGGGCTCTGGAAACACCATATATTTT
. | TRBJ2-7 | . | TRBV6-1 | CASSEALRGDEQYF | TGTGCCAGCAGTGAAGCGCTTCGGGGTGACGAGCAGTACTTC
. | TRBJ1-2 | . | TRBV5-1 | CASSLEGFPLRYGYTF | TGCGCCAGCAGCTTGGAGGGGTTCCCACTTAGGTATGGCTACACCTTC
. | TRBJ1-6 | . | TRBV15 | CATSPRGDSPLHF | TGTGCCACCAGTCCTAGGGGTGATTCACCCCTCCACTTT
. | TRBJ2-1 | . | TRBV7-2 | CASRTQTGQGNNEQFF | TGTGCCAGCAGAACCCAAACTGGTCAGGGAAACAATGAGCAGTTCTTC
. | TRBJ1-6 | TRBD1 | TRBV19 | CASSGPGGASYNSPLHF | TGTGCCAGTAGTGGCCCAGGGGGCGCATCCTATAATTCACCCCTCCACTTT
. | TRBJ2-7 | TRBD2 | TRBV7-2 | CASSLGLASYEQYF | TGTGCCAGCAGCTTGGGACTAGCGTCCTACGAGCAGTACTTC
. | TRBJ2-3 | . | TRBV9 | CASSSEGNTQYF | TGTGCCAGCAGCTCCGAAGGTAATACGCAGTATTTT
. | TRBJ2-7 | TRBD2 | TRBV6-1 | CASSDLAGGIYEQYF | TGTGCCAGCAGTGACCTAGCGGGGGGGATTTACGAGCAGTACTTC
. | TRBJ1-5 | . | TRBV19 | CASSMRVQGQPQHF | TGTGCCAGTAGTATGAGGGTACAGGGACAGCCCCAGCATTTT
. | TRBJ2-4 | . | TRBV7-2 | CASRGVTKNIQYF | TGTGCCAGCAGGGGGGTCACCAAAAACATTCAGTACTTC